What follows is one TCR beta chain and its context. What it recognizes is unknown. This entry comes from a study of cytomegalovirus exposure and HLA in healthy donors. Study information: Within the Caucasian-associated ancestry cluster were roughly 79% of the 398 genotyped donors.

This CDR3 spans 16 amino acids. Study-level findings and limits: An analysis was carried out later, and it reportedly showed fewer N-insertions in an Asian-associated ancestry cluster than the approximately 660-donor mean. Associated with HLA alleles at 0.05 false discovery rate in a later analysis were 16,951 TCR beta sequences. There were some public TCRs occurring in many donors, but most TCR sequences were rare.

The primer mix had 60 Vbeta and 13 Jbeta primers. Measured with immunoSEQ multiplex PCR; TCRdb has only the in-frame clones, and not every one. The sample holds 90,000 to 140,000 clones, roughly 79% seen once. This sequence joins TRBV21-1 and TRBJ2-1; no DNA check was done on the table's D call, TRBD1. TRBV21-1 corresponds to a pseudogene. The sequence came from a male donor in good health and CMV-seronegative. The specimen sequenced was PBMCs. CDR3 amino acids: CASPRRGTGAYNEQFF. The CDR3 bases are TGTGCCAGCCCTCGCCGCGGGACAGGGGCCTACAATGAGCAGTTCTTC.